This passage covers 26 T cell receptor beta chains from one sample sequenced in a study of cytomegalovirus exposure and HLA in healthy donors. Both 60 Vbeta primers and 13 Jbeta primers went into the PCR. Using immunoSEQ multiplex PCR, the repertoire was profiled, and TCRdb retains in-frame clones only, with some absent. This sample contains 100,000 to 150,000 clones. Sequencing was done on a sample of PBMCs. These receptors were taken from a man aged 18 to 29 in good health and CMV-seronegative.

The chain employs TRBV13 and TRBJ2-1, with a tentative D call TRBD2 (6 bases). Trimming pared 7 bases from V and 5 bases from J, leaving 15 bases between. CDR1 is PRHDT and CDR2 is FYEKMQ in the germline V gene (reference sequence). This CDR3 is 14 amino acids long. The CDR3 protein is CASTSLALHNEQFF. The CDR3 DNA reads TGTGCCAGCACTAGTCTAGCGCTCCACAATGAGCAGTTCTTC. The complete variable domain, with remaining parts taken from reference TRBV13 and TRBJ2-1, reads AAGVIQSPRHLIKEKRETATLKCYPIPRHDTVYWYQQGPGQDPQFLISFYEKMQSDKGSIPDRFSAQQFSDYHSELNMSSLELGDSALYFCASTSLALHNEQFFGPGTRLTVL.

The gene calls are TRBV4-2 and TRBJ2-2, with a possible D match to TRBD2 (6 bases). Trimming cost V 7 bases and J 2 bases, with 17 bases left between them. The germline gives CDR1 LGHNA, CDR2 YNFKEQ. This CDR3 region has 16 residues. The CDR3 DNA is TGTGCCAGCACTCACTCCCCGGGGGTAAACACCGGGGAGCTGTTTTTT. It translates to CASTHSPGVNTGELFF.

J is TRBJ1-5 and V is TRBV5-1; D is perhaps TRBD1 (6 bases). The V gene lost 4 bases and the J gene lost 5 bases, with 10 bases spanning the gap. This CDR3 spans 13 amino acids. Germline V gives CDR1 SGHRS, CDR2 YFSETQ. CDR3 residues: CASSIGGDQPQHF. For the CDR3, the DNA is TGCGCCAGCAGCATAGGGGGTGATCAGCCCCAGCATTTT. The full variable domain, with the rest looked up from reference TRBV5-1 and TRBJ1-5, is KAGVTQTPRYLIKTRGQQVTLSCSPISGHRSVSWYQQTPGQGLQFLFEYFSETQRNKGNFPGRFSGRQFSNSRSEMNVSTLELGDSALYLCASSIGGDQPQHFGDGTRLSIL.

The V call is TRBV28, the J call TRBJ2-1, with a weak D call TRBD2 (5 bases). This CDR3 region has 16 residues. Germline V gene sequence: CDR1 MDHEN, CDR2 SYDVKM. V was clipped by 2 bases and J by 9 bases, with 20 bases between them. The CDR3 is CASSLIYQRVGSEQFF. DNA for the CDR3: TGTGCCAGCAGTTTAATCTATCAGAGGGTGGGTTCTGAGCAGTTCTTC. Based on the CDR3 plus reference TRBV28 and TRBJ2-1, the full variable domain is DVKVTQSSRYLVKRTGEKVFLECVQDMDHENMFWYRQDPGLGLRLIYFSYDVKMKEKGDIPEGYSVSREKKERFSLILESASTNQTSMYLCASSLIYQRVGSEQFFGPGTRLTVL.

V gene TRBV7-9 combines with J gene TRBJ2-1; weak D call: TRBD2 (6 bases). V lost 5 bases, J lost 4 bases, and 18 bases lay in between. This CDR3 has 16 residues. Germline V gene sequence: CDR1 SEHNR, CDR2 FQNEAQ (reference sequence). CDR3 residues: CASSRMRGREYNEQFF. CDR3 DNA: TGTGCCAGCAGCCGCATGCGTGGCCGGGAGTACAATGAGCAGTTCTTC.

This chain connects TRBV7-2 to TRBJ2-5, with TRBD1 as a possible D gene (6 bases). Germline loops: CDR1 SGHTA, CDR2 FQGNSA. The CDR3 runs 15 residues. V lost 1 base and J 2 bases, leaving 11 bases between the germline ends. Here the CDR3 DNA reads TGTGCCAGCAGCTTAGGGACAGCTTTACAAGAGACCCAGTACTTC. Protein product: CASSLGTALQETQYF. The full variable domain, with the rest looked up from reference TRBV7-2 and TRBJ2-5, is GAGVSQSPSNKVTEKGKDVELRCDPISGHTALYWYRQSLGQGLEFLIYFQGNSAPDKSGLPSDRFSAERTGGSVSTLTIQRTQQEDSAVYLCASSLGTALQETQYFGPGTRLLVL.

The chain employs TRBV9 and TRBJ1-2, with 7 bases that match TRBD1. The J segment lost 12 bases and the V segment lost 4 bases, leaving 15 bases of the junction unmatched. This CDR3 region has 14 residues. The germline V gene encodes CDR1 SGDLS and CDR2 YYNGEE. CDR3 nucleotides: TGTGCCAGCAGCCCTCGGACAGGTGAATCCGCCCACACCTTC. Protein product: CASSPRTGESAHTF.

The CDR3 DNA sequence: TGTGCCAGCAGCTTAGGCGGGGGAATAGCCAAAAACATTCAGTACTTC. Its protein is CASSLGGGIAKNIQYF. This rearrangement joins TRBV7-8 to TRBJ2-4, with 7 bases fitting TRBD2. CDR1 is SGHVS, CDR2 FQNEAQ, per germline. This CDR3 comprises 16 residues. V lost 1 base and J lost 0; bases outside the gene matches: 3. Drawing the rest from reference TRBV7-8 and TRBJ2-4, the complete variable domain is GAGVSQSPRYKVAKRGQDVALRCDPISGHVSLFWYQQALGQGPEFLTYFQNEAQLDKSGLPSDRFFAERPEGSVSTLKIQRTQQEDSAVYLCASSLGGGIAKNIQYFGAGTRLSVL.

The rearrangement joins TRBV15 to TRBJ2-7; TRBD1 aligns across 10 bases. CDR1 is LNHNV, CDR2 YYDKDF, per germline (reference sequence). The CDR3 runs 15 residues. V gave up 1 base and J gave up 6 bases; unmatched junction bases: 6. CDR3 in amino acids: CATSRARTGGGEQYF. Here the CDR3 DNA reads TGTGCCACCAGCAGAGCCCGGACAGGGGGAGGCGAGCAGTACTTC.

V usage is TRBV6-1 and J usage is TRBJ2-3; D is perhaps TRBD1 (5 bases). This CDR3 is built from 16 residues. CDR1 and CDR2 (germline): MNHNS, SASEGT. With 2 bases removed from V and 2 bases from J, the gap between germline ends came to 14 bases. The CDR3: CASSEYLDTSTDTQYF. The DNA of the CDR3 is TGTGCCAGCAGTGAATATTTGGACACCTCCACAGATACGCAGTATTTT.

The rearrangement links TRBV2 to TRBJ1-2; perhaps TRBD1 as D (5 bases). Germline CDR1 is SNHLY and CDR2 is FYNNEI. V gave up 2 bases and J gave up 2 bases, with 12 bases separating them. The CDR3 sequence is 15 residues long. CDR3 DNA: TGTGCCAGCAGTGAACAGGGCGGTCAGAACTATGGCTACACCTTC. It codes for CASSEQGGQNYGYTF. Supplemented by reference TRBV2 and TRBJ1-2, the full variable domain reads EPEVTQTPSHQVTQMGQEVILRCVPISNHLYFYWYRQILGQKVEFLVSFYNNEISEKSEIFDDQFSVERPDGSNFTLKIRSTKLEDSAMYFCASSEQGGQNYGYTFGSGTRLTVV.

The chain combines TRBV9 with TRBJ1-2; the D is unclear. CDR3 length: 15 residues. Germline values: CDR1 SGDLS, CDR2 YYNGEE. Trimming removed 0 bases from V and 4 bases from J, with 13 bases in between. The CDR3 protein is CASSVGNSPTYGYTF. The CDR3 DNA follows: TGTGCCAGCAGCGTAGGCAACTCCCCCACCTATGGCTACACCTTC.

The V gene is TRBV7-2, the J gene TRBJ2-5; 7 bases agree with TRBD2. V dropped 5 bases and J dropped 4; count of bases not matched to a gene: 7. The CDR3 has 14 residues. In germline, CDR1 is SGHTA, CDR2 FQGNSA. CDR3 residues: CASSPHPGGETQYF. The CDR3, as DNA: TGTGCCAGCAGCCCTCACCCGGGGGGAGAGACCCAGTACTTC. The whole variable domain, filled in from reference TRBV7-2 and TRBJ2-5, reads GAGVSQSPSNKVTEKGKDVELRCDPISGHTALYWYRQSLGQGLEFLIYFQGNSAPDKSGLPSDRFSAERTGGSVSTLTIQRTQQEDSAVYLCASSPHPGGETQYFGPGTRLLVL.

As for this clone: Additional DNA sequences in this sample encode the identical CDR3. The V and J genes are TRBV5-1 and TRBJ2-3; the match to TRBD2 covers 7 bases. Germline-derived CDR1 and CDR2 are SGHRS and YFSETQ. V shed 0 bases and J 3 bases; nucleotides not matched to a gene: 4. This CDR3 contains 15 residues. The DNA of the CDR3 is TGCGCCAGCAGCTTGGGATGGGGGGGAACAGATACGCAGTATTTT. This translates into CASSLGWGGTDTQYF.

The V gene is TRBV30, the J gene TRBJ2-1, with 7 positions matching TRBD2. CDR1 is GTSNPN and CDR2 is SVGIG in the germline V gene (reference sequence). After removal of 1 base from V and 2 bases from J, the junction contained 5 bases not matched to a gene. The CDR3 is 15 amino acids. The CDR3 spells CAWSGLAVAYNEQFF. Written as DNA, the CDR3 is TGTGCCTGGAGTGGACTAGCTGTGGCCTACAATGAGCAGTTCTTC. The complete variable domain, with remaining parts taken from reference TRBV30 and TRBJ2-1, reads SQTIHQWPATLVQPVGSPLSLECTVEGTSNPNLYWYRQAAGRGLQLLFYSVGIGQISSEVPQNLSASRPQDRQFILSSKKLLLSDSGFYLCAWSGLAVAYNEQFFGPGTRLTVL.

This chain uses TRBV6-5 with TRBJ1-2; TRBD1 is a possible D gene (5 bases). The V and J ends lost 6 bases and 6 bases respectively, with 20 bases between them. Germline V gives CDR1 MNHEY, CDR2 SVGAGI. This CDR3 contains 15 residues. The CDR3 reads CASSYQGAGGHGYTF. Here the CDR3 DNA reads TGTGCCAGCAGCTATCAAGGCGCCGGGGGTCATGGCTACACCTTC.

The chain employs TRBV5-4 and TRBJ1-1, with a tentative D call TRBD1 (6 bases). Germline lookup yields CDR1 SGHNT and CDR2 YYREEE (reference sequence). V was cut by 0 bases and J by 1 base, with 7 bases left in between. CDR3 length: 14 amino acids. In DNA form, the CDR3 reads TGTGCCAGCAGCTTGGCCAGGGGGAACACTGAAGCTTTCTTT. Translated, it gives CASSLARGNTEAFF.

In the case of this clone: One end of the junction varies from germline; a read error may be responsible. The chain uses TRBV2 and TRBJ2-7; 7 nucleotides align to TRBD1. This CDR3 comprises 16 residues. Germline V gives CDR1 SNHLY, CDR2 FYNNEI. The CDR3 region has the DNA TGTGCCAGCAGGGAAGGGACAGCCAGACGGCCCTACGAGCAGTACTTC. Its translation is CASREGTARRPYEQYF. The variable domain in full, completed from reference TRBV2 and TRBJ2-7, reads EPEVTQTPSHQVTQMGQEVILRCVPISNHLYFYWYRQILGQKVEFLVSFYNNEISEKSEIFDDQFSVERPDGSNFTLKIRSTKLEDSAMYFCASREGTARRPYEQYFGPGTRLTVT.

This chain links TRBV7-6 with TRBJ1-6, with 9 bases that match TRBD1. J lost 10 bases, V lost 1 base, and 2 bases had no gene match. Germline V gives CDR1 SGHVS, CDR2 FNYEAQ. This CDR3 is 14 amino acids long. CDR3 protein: CASSLGGQGSPLHF. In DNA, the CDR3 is TGTGCCAGCAGCTTAGGGGGACAGGGATCACCCCTCCACTTT.

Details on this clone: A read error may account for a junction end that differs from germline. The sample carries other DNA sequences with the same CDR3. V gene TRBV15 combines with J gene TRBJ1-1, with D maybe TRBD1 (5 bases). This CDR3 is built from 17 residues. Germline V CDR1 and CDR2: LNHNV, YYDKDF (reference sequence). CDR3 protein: CATSRDPGERGDTEAFF. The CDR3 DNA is TGTGCCACCAGCAGAGATCCGGGGGAAAGAGGCGACACTGAAGCTTTCTTC.

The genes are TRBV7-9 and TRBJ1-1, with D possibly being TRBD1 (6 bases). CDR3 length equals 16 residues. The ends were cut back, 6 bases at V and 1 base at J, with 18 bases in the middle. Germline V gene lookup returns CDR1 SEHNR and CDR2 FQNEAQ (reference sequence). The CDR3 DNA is TGTGCCAGCAGACAAGCAAGTGGGGGCTCGAACACTGAAGCTTTCTTT. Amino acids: CASRQASGGSNTEAFF.

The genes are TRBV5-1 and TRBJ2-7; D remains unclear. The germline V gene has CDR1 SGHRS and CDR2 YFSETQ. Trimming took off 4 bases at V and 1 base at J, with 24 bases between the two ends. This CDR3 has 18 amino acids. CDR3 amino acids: CASSPKERRTITSYEQYF. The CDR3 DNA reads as TGCGCCAGCAGCCCGAAAGAGAGAAGAACTATTACATCCTACGAGCAGTACTTC. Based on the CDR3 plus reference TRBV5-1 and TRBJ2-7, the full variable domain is KAGVTQTPRYLIKTRGQQVTLSCSPISGHRSVSWYQQTPGQGLQFLFEYFSETQRNKGNFPGRFSGRQFSNSRSEMNVSTLELGDSALYLCASSPKERRTITSYEQYFGPGTRLTVT.

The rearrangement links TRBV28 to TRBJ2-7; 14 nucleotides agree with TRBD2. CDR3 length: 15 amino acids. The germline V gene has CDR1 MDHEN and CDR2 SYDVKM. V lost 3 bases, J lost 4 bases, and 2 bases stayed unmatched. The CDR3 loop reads CASSLGTSGSYEQYF. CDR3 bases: TGTGCCAGCAGTTTGGGGACTAGCGGGAGTTACGAGCAGTACTTC.

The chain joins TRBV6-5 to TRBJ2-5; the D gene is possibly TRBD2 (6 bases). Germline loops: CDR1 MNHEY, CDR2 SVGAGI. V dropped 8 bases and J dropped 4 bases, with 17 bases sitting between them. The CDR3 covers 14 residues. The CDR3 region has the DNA TGTGCCAGCGGAGACCTGACTAGGGGAGAGACCCAGTACTTC. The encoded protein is CASGDLTRGETQYF.

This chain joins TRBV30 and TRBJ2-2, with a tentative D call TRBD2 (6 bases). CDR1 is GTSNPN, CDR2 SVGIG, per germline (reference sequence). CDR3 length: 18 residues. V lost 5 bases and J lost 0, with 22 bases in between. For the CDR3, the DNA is TGTGCCTGGGAGTTAGGGTTCGTGGGAGGCGCGAACACCGGGGAGCTGTTTTTT. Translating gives CAWELGFVGGANTGELFF.

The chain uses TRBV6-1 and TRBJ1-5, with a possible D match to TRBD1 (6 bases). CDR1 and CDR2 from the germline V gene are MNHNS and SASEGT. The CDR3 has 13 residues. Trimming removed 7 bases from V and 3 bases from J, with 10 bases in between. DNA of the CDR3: TGTGCCAGCACCAGGGGATCCAATCAGCCCCAGCATTTT. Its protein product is CASTRGSNQPQHF.